The T cell receptor beta chain described here comes from a study of CD8 T cells in Susac syndrome. Sequencing of TCR beta was carried out in blood CD8+ and CD4+ T cells. The controls were healthy donors who were matched for age and sex. TEMRA cells underwent FACS enrichment and CD8+ and CD4+ T cells underwent negative isolation. cDNA came from approximately 0.5 to 1 ug RNA primed by random hexamers. TCRdb itself ran the immunoSEQ multiplex PCR reads through MiXCR, one entry per CDR3 protein. Among 120,000 or so distinct CDR3 sequences, about 95% were seen once, and the ten largest hold roughly 0.095%. From germline, CDR1 is SGHDT and CDR2 YYEEEE. The CDR3 spans 13 residues. Trimming took off 7 bases at V and 3 bases at J, with 14 bases between the two ends.

This chain joins TRBV5-6 and TRBJ2-7; D perhaps matches TRBD1 (5 bases). The receptor comes from a human donor in good health. What was sequenced was CD4+ T cells from PBMCs. CDR3 loop: CASGRAGFYEQYF. The CDR3 DNA is TGTGCCAGCGGAAGAGCAGGGTTCTACGAGCAGTACTTC. Drawing the rest from reference TRBV5-6 and TRBJ2-7, the complete variable domain is DAGVTQSPTHLIKTRGQQVTLRCSPKSGHDTVSWYQQALGQGPQFIFQYYEEEERQRGNFPDRFSGHQFPNYSSELNVNALLLGDSALYLCASGRAGFYEQYFGPGTRLTVT.